This TCR beta chain was profiled in a study of regulatory T cells in long-lasting Graves disease. General study findings and limits: Segments TRBV28, TRBJ1-2 and TRBJ2-5 showed preferential usage in persistent disease.

Regarding this clonotype: The antigen remains undetermined.

Time point noted: persistent/refractory GD, antithyroid drugs over 5 years with positive TRAb. Following extraction of RNA from PBMCs, that RNA was used to make the TCR library. With EDTA tubes as the receptacles, about 10 milliliters of peripheral blood were drawn. Germline CDR1 KGHSH, CDR2 LQKENI. This CDR3 has 16 amino acids. V gave up 8 bases and J gave up 0 bases, with 14 bases separating them. Arm-PCR of CDR3 regions and iRepertoire HTBI primers were used to build TCR beta libraries. MiXCR, applied by TCRdb to the multiplex PCR reads, yields one record per CDR3 protein. The data hold about 470,000 distinct CDR3 sequences, with 20% to 25% observed a single time.

The genes are TRBV18 and TRBJ2-6, with D unresolved. The TCR comes from a female donor with Graves disease. This specimen was peripheral blood mononuclear cells (PBMCs), taken when the disease was refractory, from a patient treated with antithyroid drugs. CDR3 in DNA: TGTGCCAGCCAAGGATCATATGGCTCTGGGGCCAACGTCCTGACTTTC. It encodes CASQGSYGSGANVLTF. Full variable domain (missing parts from reference TRBV18 and TRBJ2-6): NAGVMQNPRHLVRRRGQEARLRCSPMKGHSHVYWYRQLPEEGLKFMVYLQKENIIDESGMPKERFSAEFPKEGPSILRIQQVVRGDSAAYFCASQGSYGSGANVLTFGAGSRLTVL.